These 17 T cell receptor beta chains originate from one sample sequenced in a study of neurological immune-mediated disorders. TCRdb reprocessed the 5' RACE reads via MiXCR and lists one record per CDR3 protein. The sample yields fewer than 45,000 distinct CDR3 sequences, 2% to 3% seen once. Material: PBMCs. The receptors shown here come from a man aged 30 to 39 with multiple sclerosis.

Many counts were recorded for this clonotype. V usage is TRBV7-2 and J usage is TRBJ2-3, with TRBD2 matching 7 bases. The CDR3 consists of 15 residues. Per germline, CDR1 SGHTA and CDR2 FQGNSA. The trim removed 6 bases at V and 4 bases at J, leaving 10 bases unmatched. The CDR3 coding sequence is TGTGCCAGCAGAATAGACAGACTAGCCGCAGATACGCAGTATTTT. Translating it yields CASRIDRLAADTQYF.

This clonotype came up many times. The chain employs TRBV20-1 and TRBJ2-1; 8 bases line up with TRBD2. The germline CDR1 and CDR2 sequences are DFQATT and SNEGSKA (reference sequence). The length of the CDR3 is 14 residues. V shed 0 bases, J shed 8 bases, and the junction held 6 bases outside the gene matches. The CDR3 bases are TGCAGTGCTAGAGATTCCCAGCGGGAGTATGAGCAGTTCTTC. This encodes CSARDSQREYEQFF.

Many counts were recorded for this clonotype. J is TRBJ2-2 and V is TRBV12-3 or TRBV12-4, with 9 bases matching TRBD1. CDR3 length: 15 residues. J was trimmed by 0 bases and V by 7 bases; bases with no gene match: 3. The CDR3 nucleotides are TGTGCCAGCACCCGGACAGGGGCGAACACCGGGGAGCTGTTTTTT. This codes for CASTRTGANTGELFF.

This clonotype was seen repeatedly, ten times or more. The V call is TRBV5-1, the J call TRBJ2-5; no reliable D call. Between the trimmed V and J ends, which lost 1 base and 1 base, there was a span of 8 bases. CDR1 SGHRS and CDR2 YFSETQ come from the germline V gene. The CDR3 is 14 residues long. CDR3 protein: CASSLRHLQETQYF. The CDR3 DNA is TGCGCCAGCAGCTTGAGACACCTCCAAGAGACCCAGTACTTC.

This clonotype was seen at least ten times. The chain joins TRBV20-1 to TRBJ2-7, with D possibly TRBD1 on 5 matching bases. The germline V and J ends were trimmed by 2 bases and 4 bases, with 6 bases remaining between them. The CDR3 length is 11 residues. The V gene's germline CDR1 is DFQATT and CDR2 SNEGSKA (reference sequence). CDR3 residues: CSARKGYEQYF. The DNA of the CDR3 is TGCAGTGCTAGAAAGGGGTACGAGCAGTACTTC.

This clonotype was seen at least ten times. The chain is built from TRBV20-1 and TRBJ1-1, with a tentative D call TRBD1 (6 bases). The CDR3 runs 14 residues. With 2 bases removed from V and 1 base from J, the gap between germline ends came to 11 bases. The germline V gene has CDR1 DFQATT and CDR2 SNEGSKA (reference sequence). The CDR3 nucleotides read TGCAGTGCTAGATACCCAGGGGAGAACACTGAAGCTTTCTTT. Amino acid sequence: CSARYPGENTEAFF.

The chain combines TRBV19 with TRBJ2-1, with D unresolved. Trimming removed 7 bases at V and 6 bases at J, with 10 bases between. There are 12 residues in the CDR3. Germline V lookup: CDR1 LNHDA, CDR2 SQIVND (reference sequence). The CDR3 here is CASNSGGNEQFF. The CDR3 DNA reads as TGTGCCAGTAACTCGGGCGGCAATGAGCAGTTCTTC.

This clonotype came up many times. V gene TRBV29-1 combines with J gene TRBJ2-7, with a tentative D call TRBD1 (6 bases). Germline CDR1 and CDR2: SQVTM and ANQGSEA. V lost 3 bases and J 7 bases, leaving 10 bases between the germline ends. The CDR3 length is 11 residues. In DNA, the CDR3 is TGCAGCGTTGACAGGGGCGAAGAGCAGTACTTC. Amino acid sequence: CSVDRGEEQYF.

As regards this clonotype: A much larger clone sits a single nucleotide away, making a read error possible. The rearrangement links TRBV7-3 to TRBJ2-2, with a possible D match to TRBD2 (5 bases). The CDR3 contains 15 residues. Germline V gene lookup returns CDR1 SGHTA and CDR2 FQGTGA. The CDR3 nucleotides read TGTGCCAGCAGCTTAAGGGGAGCGAACAACGGGGAGCTGTTTTTT. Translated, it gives CASSLRGANNGELFF. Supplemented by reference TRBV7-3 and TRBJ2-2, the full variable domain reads GAGVSQTPSNKVTEKGKYVELRCDPISGHTALYWYRQSLGQGPEFLIYFQGTGAADDSGLPNDRFFAVRPEGSVSTLKIQRTERGDSAVYLCASSLRGANNGELFFGEGSRLTVL.

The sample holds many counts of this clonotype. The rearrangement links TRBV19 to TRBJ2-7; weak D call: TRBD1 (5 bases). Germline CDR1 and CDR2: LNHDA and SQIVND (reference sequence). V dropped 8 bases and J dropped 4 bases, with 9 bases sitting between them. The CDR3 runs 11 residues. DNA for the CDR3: TGTGCCAGTGGCTCAGGGTACGAGCAGTACTTC. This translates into CASGSGYEQYF. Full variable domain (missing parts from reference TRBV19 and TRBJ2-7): DGGITQSPKYLFRKEGQNVTLSCEQNLNHDAMYWYRQDPGQGLRLIYYSQIVNDFQKGDIAEGYSVSREKKESFPLTVTSAQKNPTAFYLCASGSGYEQYFGPGTRLTVT.

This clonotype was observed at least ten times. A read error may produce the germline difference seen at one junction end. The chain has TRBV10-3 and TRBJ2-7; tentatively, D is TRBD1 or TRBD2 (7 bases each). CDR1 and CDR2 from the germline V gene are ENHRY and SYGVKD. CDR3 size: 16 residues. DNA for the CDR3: TGTGCCACCAGTGGGACAGCGGGGAGGAGCTCCTACGAGCAGTACTTC. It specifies CATSGTAGRSSYEQYF.

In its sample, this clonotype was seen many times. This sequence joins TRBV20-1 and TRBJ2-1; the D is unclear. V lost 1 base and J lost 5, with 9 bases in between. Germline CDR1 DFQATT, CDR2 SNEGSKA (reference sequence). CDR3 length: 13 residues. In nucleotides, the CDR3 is TGCAGTGCTAGAGCGGACCGTGACAATGAGCAGTTCTTC. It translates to CSARADRDNEQFF.

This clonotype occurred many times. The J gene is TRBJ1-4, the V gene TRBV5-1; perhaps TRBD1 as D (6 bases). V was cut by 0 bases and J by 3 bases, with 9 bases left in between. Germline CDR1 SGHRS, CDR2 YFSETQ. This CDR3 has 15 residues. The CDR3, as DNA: TGCGCCAGCAGCTTGGGAACAGGGTCTAATGAAAAACTGTTTTTT. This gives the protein CASSLGTGSNEKLFF.

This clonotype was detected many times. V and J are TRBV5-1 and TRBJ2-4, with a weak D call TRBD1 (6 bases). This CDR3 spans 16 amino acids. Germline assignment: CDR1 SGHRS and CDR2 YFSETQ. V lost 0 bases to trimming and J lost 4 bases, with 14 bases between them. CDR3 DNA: TGCGCCAGCAGCTTGGAGGGGACACCGGAGAAAAACATTCAGTACTTC. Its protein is CASSLEGTPEKNIQYF.

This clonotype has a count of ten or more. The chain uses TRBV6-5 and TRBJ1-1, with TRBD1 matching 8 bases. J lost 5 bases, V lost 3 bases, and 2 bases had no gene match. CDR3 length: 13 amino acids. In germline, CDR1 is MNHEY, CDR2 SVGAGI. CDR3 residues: CASSYDRGTEAFF. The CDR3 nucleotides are TGTGCCAGCAGTTATGACAGGGGAACTGAAGCTTTCTTT.

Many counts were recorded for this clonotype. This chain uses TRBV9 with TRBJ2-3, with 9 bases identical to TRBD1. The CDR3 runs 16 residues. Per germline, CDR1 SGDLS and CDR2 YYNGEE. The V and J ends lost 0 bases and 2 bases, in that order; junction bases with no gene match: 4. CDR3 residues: CASSVATGGHTDTQYF. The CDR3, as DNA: TGTGCCAGCAGCGTAGCTACAGGGGGCCACACAGATACGCAGTATTTT.

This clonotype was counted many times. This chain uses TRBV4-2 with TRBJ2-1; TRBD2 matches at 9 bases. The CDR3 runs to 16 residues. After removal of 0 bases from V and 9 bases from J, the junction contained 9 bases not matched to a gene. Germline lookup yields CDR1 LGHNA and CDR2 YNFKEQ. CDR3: CASSQDPAGGLSEQFF. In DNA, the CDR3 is TGTGCCAGCAGCCAAGATCCCGCGGGAGGGCTCTCTGAGCAGTTCTTC.